Listed below are T cell receptor beta chains from one sample, sequenced in a study of T cell clonotyping in hematopoietic cell transplantation. The method was immunoSEQ multiplex PCR; TCRdb's version includes in-frame clones alone and lacks a portion of them. Of 15,000 to 20,000 clones in the sample, around 80% are singletons; the top ten hold roughly 14%. Sequenced input: peripheral blood mononuclear cells. The receptors stem from a man aged 55 to 69 in good health. Some clones in this sample may be carry-over from other donors' samples. Both conserved end residues are part of each CDR3. A D gene is named only where the DNA matches it firmly. The size of a clone is reported for some rows only, either as once, few or many, or as a class for expanded clones.

TRBV14	TRBJ2-3	NA	NA	TGTGCCAGCAGCCCCTGGACCAGCACAGATACGCAGTATTTT	CASSPWTSTDTQYF
TRBV4-1	TRBJ2-7	once	NA	TGCGCCAGCAGCCTTGGTGGGACGGACTCCTACGAGCAGTACTTC	CASSLGGTDSYEQYF
TRBV28	TRBJ1-6	NA	NA	TGTGCCAGCAGTTTATTCGACAGCATTTCACCCCTCCACTTT	CASSLFDSISPLHF
TRBV27	TRBJ1-4	NA	NA	TGTGCCAGCAGTTTATCGCCCTCGGTGGGGGAGGTTGAAAAACTGTTTTTT	CASSLSPSVGEVEKLFF
TRBV4-3	TRBJ2-7	NA	NA	TGCGCCAGCAGCCCGGGACGGACCTACGAGCAGTACTTC	CASSPGRTYEQYF
TRBV30	TRBJ1-3	NA	NA	TGTGCCTGGAGTGATCCCCCAGGGTCGAACACCATATATTTT	CAWSDPPGSNTIYF
TRBV19	TRBJ2-4	few	NA	TGTGCCAGTAGTATCCCATCCGCTCCCGGTTGGGCCAAAAACATTCAGTACTTC	CASSIPSAPGWAKNIQYF
TRBV11-3	TRBJ1-1	NA	NA	TGTGCCAGCAGCTTCCAGAATTTGAACACTGAAGCTTTCTTT	CASSFQNLNTEAFF
TRBV5-4	TRBJ2-7	once	TRBD1	TGTGCCAGCAGTTATGACAGGGGCCTCTACGAGCAGTACTTC	CASSYDRGLYEQYF
TRBV19	TRBJ1-5	NA	NA	TGTGCCAGTAGTTCCGGGGGGGCAAGTAGCAATCAGCCCCAGCATTTT	CASSSGGASSNQPQHF
TRBV20-1	TRBJ2-5	NA	NA	TGCAGTGTAGACTCGGGGGAGACCCAGTACTTC	CSVDSGETQYF
TRBV5-6	TRBJ1-1	NA	TRBD1	TGTGCCAGCCGAAAAGCGACAGGGGGTATGTGGACTGAAGCTTTCTTT	CASRKATGGMWTEAFF
TRBV4-1	TRBJ2-7	NA	TRBD2	TGCGCCAGCAGCCAACTGAGCGGGAGCTCCTACGAGCAGTACTTC	CASSQLSGSSYEQYF
TRBV4-2	TRBJ2-5	NA	TRBD2	TGTGCCAGCAGCGGGGGACTAGAGGTTCAAGAGACCCAGTACTTC	CASSGGLEVQETQYF